Included here is one T cell receptor (beta chain) sequence, with context. Its antigen has not been determined. Qualities for individual bases were not recorded, and no much larger clone is one base off. These data originate in a study of shared clonotypes between healthy human individuals (dated by TCRdb to 2018 to 2020). As for the study more broadly: A couple of women and a few men aged 18 to 49 years were included in the cohort. Per donor, three plates each were used for CD4 naive and CD4 memory, two for CD8 naive, and one for CD8 memory. Blood TCR repertoires of 5 or 6 healthy adults were deeply sequenced to estimate repertoire size and the extent of clonotype sharing between individuals. To increase sequencing depth and limit assay-specific biases, TCR repertoire library preparation and sequencing were carried out by different laboratories using diverse techniques. Each donor's leukapheresis produced roughly between roughly 0.9 and 8.9 billion PBMCs. General study outcomes and caveats: Only blood was sampled, and tissue TCR repertoires likely differ from those in blood. Clonotypes shared by all four sorted-subset donors showed higher generation probabilities than non-shared clonotypes. Pairwise subsampling led to the expectation that sequencing depth would affect the degree of clonotype sharing among donors. Estimated clonotype richness was generally larger for naive than for memory subsets. Sharing across a few donors was observed for 4.5% to 6.5% of naive CD4, 3.5% of naive CD8, 2% to 2.5% of memory CD4, and about 0.39% of memory CD8 clonotypes. The genetic and exposure-history diversity represented was limited by the small number of donors. Even with the large sequencing depth, rarefaction of the sorted-subset datasets indicated that sequencing was incomplete.

At the junction V is shortened by 1 base and J by 0 bases, with 14 bases in between. The CDR3 starts with the cysteine, ends with the phenylalanine, and has 17 residues. The only DNA kept is the CDR3, 51 bases in frame from the first base. Looking up the germline V gene yields CDR1 SGHAT and CDR2 FQNNGV. CD8 naive samples consisted of CD45RO-negative cells that were positively selected for CCR7, yielding a CD45RA+CCR7+ population without TemRA cells. The donors were healthy, HIV-negative adults who had no recently reported acute infections or vaccinations. Every donor was a Caucasian adult living in Nashville, Tennessee, USA. Blood was collected by leukapheresis, and PBMCs were isolated by Ficoll-Histopaque density gradient centrifugation and then cryopreserved in liquid nitrogen vapor phase. Analytical flow cytometry was used to check the purity and quantity of each magnetically sorted T cell population. Genomic DNA was isolated from every sorted fraction and measured by UV absorbance on a Nanodrop 2000c.

TCR CDR3 regions were amplified from genomic DNA by multiplex PCR using the deep immunoSEQ assay. For each cell subset, the extracted genomic DNA was distributed evenly across all wells of several immunoSEQ 96-well plates, and each plate served as one replicate. For sorted subsets, approximately 210 ng of genomic DNA, equivalent to around 31,000 T cell genomes, went into each replicate PCR. The purified libraries were quantified using a Qubit 3.0 fluorometer, sized with a Bioanalyzer 2100, and then quantified again using the KAPA Library Quantification kit. A separate single-read 150-cycle Illumina NextSeq 550 flow cell was used to sequence each immunoSEQ 96-well plate. As for how the authors treated the data: Because only junctional sequences without quality scores were contained in the immunoSEQ output, filtering matching that applied to full-length reads could not be performed. Sequences were annotated with PyIR, a Python wrapper for IgBLAST v1.9, and V/J genes and CDR3 were assigned using IMGT germline references. Reads were filtered out if the reads had weak V/J assignments (E-value above 1e-6), no CDR3, stop codons, out-of-frame junctions, or ambiguous translated residues. A V3J clonotype was defined by an identical inferred V gene, J gene, and CDR3 amino acid sequence. To compute the percentage overlap between repertoires, the number of shared unique clonotypes was divided by the size of the smaller repertoire. RTK rarefaction, the Chao1 estimator, and Recon v2.1 estimates of unobserved clonotypes were used to assess repertoire richness. Generation probabilities for all TCRbeta clonotypes obtained by the gDNA method from a few donors were computed using OLGA. Not all clones reach the TCRdb copy of this immuneACCESS table, which keeps in-frame sequences only. Checked studies attribute under half of the gap to unresolved V genes and leave the rest unexplained. V, J and clone size are taken as reported in that table, and D and trimming were inferred from the DNA itself. For this sample there are about 2.2 million clones; 90% to 95% appear just once. Around 1.7% of the sample lies in the top ten.

This sequence originates from a man younger than 30 in good health. Some clones in this sample may be carry-over from other donors' samples. Material: naive CD8+ T cells from PBMCs. This sample's cell subset or site label indicates: CD45RA+CCR7+. This sequence uses TRBV11-2 and TRBJ2-3, with an unclear D gene assignment. The DNA sequence is as follows: TGTGCCAGCAGCTTAGGCCCCCGGGCTTTTAGCACAGATACGCAGTATTTT. Its protein is CASSLGPRAFSTDTQYF.